A selection of T cell receptor beta chains follows, all from one sample in a study of T-cell memory formation after mild COVID-19. TCRdb redid the calling of the 5' RACE reads with MiXCR, one entry per CDR3 protein. The profile shows 580,000 or so distinct CDR3 sequences, roughly a sixth of them singletons. Material: PBMCs or a T cell subset sorted from them (not recorded which). These receptors were collected from an adult woman who had mild COVID-19 (a few samples of this study predate the infection). Cell type and time point are not known. Both conserved end residues are part of each CDR3. D genes are given only for firm matches. Expanded clones are given a class, and other clones once, few, many or no size at all.

J gene,clone size,V gene,D gene,CDR3 protein,CDR3 DNA
TRBJ2-2,NA,TRBV12-3/TRBV12-4,NA,CASSEGDTGELFF,TGTGCCAGCAGTGAGGGGGACACCGGGGAGCTGTTTTTT
TRBJ2-5,few,TRBV11-2,TRBD2,CASSLDWVVAGDEETQYF,TGTGCCAGCAGCTTAGATTGGGTCGTAGCGGGAGACGAAGAGACCCAGTACTTC
TRBJ1-5,NA,TRBV6-2/TRBV6-3,NA,CASSEQHSNQPQHF,TGTGCCAGCAGTGAACAGCATAGCAATCAGCCCCAGCATTTT
TRBJ2-2,NA,TRBV2,TRBD2,CASSGELAGANTGELFF,TGTGCCAGCAGTGGGGAATTAGCGGGAGCGAACACCGGGGAGCTGTTTTTT
TRBJ1-5,NA,TRBV11-2,NA,CASSLGANSNQPQHF,TGTGCCAGCAGCTTAGGGGCAAATAGCAATCAGCCCCAGCATTTT
TRBJ2-1,NA,TRBV20-1,NA,CSARDRGGLQLFDEQFF,TGCAGTGCTAGAGATAGGGGGGGACTCCAATTATTCGATGAGCAGTTCTTC
TRBJ2-1,NA,TRBV11-2,TRBD2,CASSLDYRLAGGSEQFF,TGTGCCAGCAGCTTAGACTACAGACTAGCGGGAGGCTCTGAGCAGTTCTTC
TRBJ2-5,many,TRBV7-2,TRBD2,CASSAAGLAFVQETQYF,TGTGCCAGCAGCGCAGCGGGACTAGCGTTTGTCCAAGAGACCCAGTACTTC
TRBJ2-7,NA,TRBV20-1,TRBD2,CSASSVSSGSGEQYF,TGCAGTGCTAGCTCGGTTTCTAGCGGGAGCGGCGAGCAGTACTTC
TRBJ2-5,NA,TRBV7-9,NA,CASSSKGGVETQYF,TGTGCCAGCAGCTCGAAGGGGGGGGTGGAGACCCAGTACTTC
TRBJ2-2,few,TRBV11-1,TRBD2,CASSLESLAGPGELFF,TGTGCCAGCAGCTTAGAATCACTAGCGGGGCCCGGGGAGCTGTTTTTT
TRBJ1-1,many,TRBV12-3/TRBV12-4,NA,CASSLAGGGDTEAFF,TGTGCCAGCAGTTTAGCTGGGGGAGGGGACACTGAAGCTTTCTTT
TRBJ2-3,few,TRBV20-1,NA,CSAQGLITDTQYF,TGCAGTGCCCAAGGACTCATCACAGATACGCAGTATTTT
TRBJ1-1,NA,TRBV4-2,TRBD1,CASSQDRGDTEAFF,TGTGCCAGCAGCCAAGACAGGGGGGACACTGAAGCTTTCTTT
TRBJ2-2,few,TRBV12-3/TRBV12-4,NA,CAEGGDTGELFF,TGTGCCGAAGGGGGGGACACCGGGGAGCTGTTTTTT
TRBJ1-2,NA,TRBV7-9,NA,CARAPLVGELYGYTF,TGTGCCAGGGCCCCTCTCGTAGGAGAACTCTATGGCTACACCTTC